These T cell receptor beta chains were read from a single sample in a study of shared clonotypes between healthy human individuals. TCRdb's table, derived via immunoSEQ multiplex PCR, lists solely in-frame clones and lacks some. The repertoire has around 750,000 clones, over 65% of them found once; the top ten carry about 1.8%. The specimen sequenced was memory CD4+ T cells sorted from blood. The source of these receptors is a woman younger than 45 in good health. Both conserved end residues are part of each CDR3. Fields, in order: J gene, D gene, V gene, clone size, CDR3 DNA, CDR3 protein. D genes are given only for firm matches. Rows give clone size only sometimes, using once, few, many, or a class for an expanded clone.

>TRBJ1-4|NA|TRBV2|NA
TGTGCCAGCAGTATCAGGGGCGTCACTAATGAAAAACTGTTTTTT
CASSIRGVTNEKLFF
>TRBJ2-1|NA|TRBV19|few
TGTGCCAGTTTGGGCGGAGGTGAGGGGCGTGAGCAGTTCTTC
CASLGGGEGREQFF
>TRBJ2-3|NA|TRBV28|NA
TGTGCCAGCAGCTTGGGGCCTAGCACAGATACGCAGTATTTT
CASSLGPSTDTQYF
>TRBJ2-2|TRBD2|TRBV7-3|NA
TGTGCCAGCACCGAAGCGGGAGCAGGGAACACCGGGGAGCTGTTTTTT
CASTEAGAGNTGELFF
>TRBJ1-5|TRBD1|TRBV29-1|NA
TGCAGCGTGACCGCAGGGGGCTACAATCAGCCCCAGCATTTT
CSVTAGGYNQPQHF
>TRBJ2-1|TRBD2|TRBV14|NA
TGTGCCAGCAGCCAAGGACGACTAGCGGGAGGGCTTAACTCCTACAATGAGCAGTTCTTC
CASSQGRLAGGLNSYNEQFF
>TRBJ2-7|NA|TRBV29-1|NA
TGCAGCGTTGAACGGGACCTCGCGGAGCAGTACTTC
CSVERDLAEQYF
>TRBJ1-2|TRBD1|TRBV6-1|once
TGTGCCAGCAGAACAGGGGGCGTCGGCTATGGCTACACCTTC
CASRTGGVGYGYTF
>TRBJ1-3|TRBD1|TRBV5-1|NA
TGCGCCAGCAGCTTTGGGACAGAGGGAAACACCATATATTTT
CASSFGTEGNTIYF
>TRBJ1-4|TRBD1|TRBV28|NA
TGTACAGGGGGAGAGCCGGGGGGAAAACTGTTTTTT
CTGGEPGGKLFF
>TRBJ2-1|TRBD1|TRBV5-5|once
TGTGCCAGCAGCTTGACCCACCAGGGGGTCCTCTTGTACAATGAGCAGTTCTTC
CASSLTHQGVLLYNEQFF
>TRBJ2-7|NA|TRBV28|NA
TGTGCCAGCAGTTTGGCTAACTCCTACGAGCAGTACTTC
CASSLANSYEQYF
>TRBJ2-6|NA|TRBV2|once
TGTGCCAGCAAGACAGTTCGCTCTGGGGCCAACGTCCTGACTTTC
CASKTVRSGANVLTF
>TRBJ2-2|TRBD2|TRBV19|NA
TGTGCCACCCAACGACTAGCGGGCACGAACACCGGGGAGCTGTTTTTT
CATQRLAGTNTGELFF
>TRBJ2-5|NA|TRBV11-2|NA
TGTGCCAGCAGCCGGGGACCTGTGTACCAAGAGACCCAGTACTTC
CASSRGPVYQETQYF
>TRBJ1-5|NA|TRBV20-1|few
TGCAGTGCTGGACAGCCCCAGCATTTT
CSAGQPQHF
>TRBJ2-2|NA|TRBV29-1|NA
TGCAGCGTTGAAGATTTACGGGCGGGAGGGGAGCTGTTTTTT
CSVEDLRAGGELFF
>TRBJ1-5|NA|TRBV7-8|NA
TGTGCCAGCAGCTTAGATGGAATTCAGCCCCAGCATTTT
CASSLDGIQPQHF
>TRBJ1-5|NA|TRBV4-2|NA
TGTGCCAGCAGCCAAGAACAGGACCAGCCCCAGCATTTT
CASSQEQDQPQHF
>TRBJ2-1|NA|TRBV10-3|NA
TGTGCCACCTTAAACTCCTACAATGAGCAGTTCTTC
CATLNSYNEQFF
>TRBJ1-5|TRBD1|TRBV6-1|NA
TGTGCCAGCAGTGGACAGGGGCTCAGCAATCAGCCCCAGCATTTT
CASSGQGLSNQPQHF
>TRBJ1-5|NA|TRBV2|NA
TGTGCCAGCAGTGAAAAAGTGTCCCCAGGGCTTTGGAACCAGCCCCAGCATTTT
CASSEKVSPGLWNQPQHF
>TRBJ2-7|NA|TRBV11-2|NA
TGTGCCAGCAGCTACAGTACGGGCCCCATCAGAGACTTC
CASSYSTGPIRDF
>TRBJ1-2|NA|TRBV20-1|NA
TGCAGTGCGTCTGCGGGGGGCTACACCTTC
CSASAGGYTF
>TRBJ2-7|TRBD1|TRBV4-2|NA
TGTGCCAGCAGCAGAGAAAGGGGGCTCCCCTACGAGCAGTACTTC
CASSRERGLPYEQYF
>TRBJ2-3|NA|TRBV6-5|NA
TGTGCCAGCAGTTACTCAGTTAGCGGAAGCACAGATACGCAGTATTTT
CASSYSVSGSTDTQYF
>TRBJ1-2|NA|TRBV6-1|NA
TGTGCCAGCAGTGAAGGCAGGGGAGGCTATGGCTACACCTTC
CASSEGRGGYGYTF
>TRBJ2-5|TRBD2|TRBV29-1|few
TGCAGCGTTGGGGGACTAGCGGGAGAGAGGGGAGAGACCCAGTACTTC
CSVGGLAGERGETQYF
>TRBJ2-3|NA|TRBV18|few
TGTGCCAGCTCAGGGCTGGCAGATACGCAGTATTTT
CASSGLADTQYF
>TRBJ2-1|TRBD2|TRBV28|NA
TGTGCCAGCCTTAAGCGGGAGGGGTCCTACAATGAGCAGTTCTTC
CASLKREGSYNEQFF
>TRBJ2-2|TRBD2|TRBV9|NA
TGTGCCAGCAGCGCCTCGGGACTAGCGGGAGGTCGCACCGGGGAGCTGTTTTTT
CASSASGLAGGRTGELFF
>TRBJ2-7|NA|TRBV28|NA
TGTGCCAGCAGTGCAGGACAGACCTACGAGCAGTACTTC
CASSAGQTYEQYF
>TRBJ1-1|NA|TRBV4-1|NA
TGCGCCAGCACCGAGTCATGGGCCCCAGGGGACACTGAAGCTTTCTTT
CASTESWAPGDTEAFF
>TRBJ2-2|TRBD2|TRBV30|NA
TGTGCCTGGGCTTTCGGGACTAGCTATACCGGGGAGCTGTTTTTT
CAWAFGTSYTGELFF
>TRBJ1-1|NA|TRBV30|NA
TGTGCCTGGAGGCTGGGTCCCTTGGGGACTGAAGCTTTCTTT
CAWRLGPLGTEAFF
>TRBJ2-3|NA|TRBV6-5|NA
TGTGCCAGCAGCCCGATCGGGGTCACAGATACGCAGTATTTT
CASSPIGVTDTQYF
>TRBJ1-1|TRBD1|TRBV11-1|NA
TGTGCCAGCTCAGACAGGGCGGAAGGCATTGAAGCTTTCTTT
CASSDRAEGIEAFF
>TRBJ1-2|NA|TRBV28|NA
TGTGCCAGCATCGCCCAGGGTTATGGCTACACCTTC
CASIAQGYGYTF
>TRBJ1-5|NA|TRBV20-1|NA
TGCAGTGTCTATAGCAATCAGCCCCAGCATTTT
CSVYSNQPQHF
>TRBJ1-1|NA|TRBV5-1|many
TGCGCCAGCAGCTTGGGATCGACTAGAGGGGCGAACACTGAAGCTTTCTTT
CASSLGSTRGANTEAFF
>TRBJ1-1|NA|TRBV6-1|NA
TGTGCCAGCAGGTCCCAGACGGGGGACACTGAAGCTTTCTTT
CASRSQTGDTEAFF
>TRBJ1-1|NA|TRBV19|few
TGTGCCGGGACTCGTCTCGGGACGGAGTTAACCAACACTGAAGCTTTCTTT
CAGTRLGTELTNTEAFF
>TRBJ2-2|NA|TRBV2|NA
TGTGCCAGCAATCCACAGGGACCCGGGGAGCTGTTTTTT
CASNPQGPGELFF
>TRBJ2-7|NA|TRBV6-1|NA
TGTGCCACAAGCTTGGACTTCCCCTACGAGCAGTACTTC
CATSLDFPYEQYF
>TRBJ2-2|TRBD1|TRBV11-2|once
TGTGCCAGCAGCTTAGATAGACAGGGGGTGGCCACCGGGGAGCTGTTTTTT
CASSLDRQGVATGELFF
>TRBJ1-2|NA|TRBV5-1|NA
TGCGCCAGCTGCCCGGGGACGGTCGGGTATGGCTACACCTTC
CASCPGTVGYGYTF
>TRBJ1-5|NA|TRBV6-6|NA
TGTGCCAGCAGGGGACCTTATAGCAATCAGCCCCAGCATTTT
CASRGPYSNQPQHF
>TRBJ2-7|NA|TRBV4-1|NA
TGCGCCAGCAGTCTTAAGGCAGGGGACTCCTACGAGCAGTACTTC
CASSLKAGDSYEQYF
>TRBJ1-1|NA|TRBV7-2|NA
TGTGCCAGCAGTCGATGGGCGGGGGAATGGACTGAAGCTTTCTTT
CASSRWAGEWTEAFF
>TRBJ2-2|NA|TRBV6-6|NA
TGTGCCAGCAGCACCGGGACTGTTACCGGGGAGCTGTTTTTT
CASSTGTVTGELFF
>TRBJ1-1|NA|TRBV7-8|NA
TGTGCCAGCAGCTTCCAAGGAAGGTCTGGCACTGAAGCTTTCTTT
CASSFQGRSGTEAFF
>TRBJ2-2|NA|TRBV18|NA
TGTGCCAGCTCACCCTCGGGACAACTGAACACCGGGGAGCTGTTTTTT
CASSPSGQLNTGELFF
>TRBJ1-2|TRBD1|TRBV28|NA
TGTGCCAGCAGTTTCCTAAGGGACAGCTATGGCTACACCTTC
CASSFLRDSYGYTF
>TRBJ2-1|TRBD2|TRBV7-9|NA
TGTGCCAGCAGCTCAGGCGGGGGCAATGAGCAGTTCTTC
CASSSGGGNEQFF
>TRBJ2-7|TRBD2|TRBV7-8|many
TGTGCCAGCAGCTTATTGACTAGCGGGAGTTACGAGCAGTACTTC
CASSLLTSGSYEQYF